Below, 2 T cell receptor beta chains from the same sample are listed, as sequenced in a study of long-term antiretroviral therapy in people with HIV. An immunoSEQ assay, version v3.0, was performed at survey level. Here immunoSEQ multiplex PCR was the method, and the copy in TCRdb shows in-frame clones only, minus some. This table has approximately 16,000 clones, approximately 81% appearing once. The source was unsorted PBMCs, collected less than 1.3 years before starting antiretroviral therapy. The origin of the receptors is a man aged 25 to 40 with HIV.

This chain connects TRBV19 to TRBJ1-1, with D possibly TRBD1 on 6 matching bases. V lost 5 bases to trimming and J lost 3 bases, with 13 bases between them. Per germline, CDR1 LNHDA and CDR2 SQIVND (reference sequence). This CDR3 region has 14 residues. CDR3 sequence reads: CASSVRGLDTEAFF. The CDR3 nucleotides are TGTGCCAGTAGTGTCAGGGGCCTGGACACTGAAGCTTTCTTT.

This clone was counted only a few times. The V and J genes are TRBV7-2 and TRBJ2-6; the D is unclear. The germline V and J ends were trimmed by 5 bases and 6 bases, with 5 bases remaining between them. CDR1 and CDR2 from the germline V gene are SGHTA and FQGNSA. This CDR3 has 12 amino acids. The CDR3 loop reads CASSAAANVLTF. CDR3 nucleotides: TGTGCCAGCAGCGCGGCGGCCAACGTCCTGACTTTC.